This record covers a single T cell receptor beta chain. These data are taken from a study of shared T cell receptors in the human thymus. Assay: immunoSEQ multiplex PCR; the TCRdb copy retains only in-frame clones and omits some. Among fewer than 700,000 clones, roughly 90% were seen once, and the ten largest hold over 0.008%. CDR3 length: 16 amino acids. After removal of 1 base from V and 5 bases from J, the junction contained 9 bases not matched to a gene. Germline-derived CDR1 and CDR2 are LGHNA and YSLEER. The data were also submitted as part of a second study, on human thymus T cells. From that paper: Corrective surgery for congenital heart defects was being performed on the healthy Finnish infants who served as donors. Corrective cardiac surgery supplied the resected thymus tissue. Thymic and blood repertoires showed apparently biased V and J gene usage. Unrelated individuals had highly overlapping thymic repertoires, as reported in related research.

This sequence was found in a boy younger than two with a congenital heart defect. Sequenced sample: thymocytes. V usage is TRBV4-3 and J usage is TRBJ2-5; 8 nucleotides line up with TRBD2. CDR3 bases: TGCGCCAGCAGCCAAGGGAGCGGGGGAGCCTGGGAGACCCAGTACTTC. Translated: CASSQGSGGAWETQYF.